Below, 10 T cell receptor beta chains from the same sample are listed, as sequenced in a study of T cell responses to AZD1222 COVID-19 vaccine. Libraries were prepared by immunoSEQ multiplex PCR; TCRdb keeps only in-frame clonotypes and omits some of them. The sample carries around 120,000 clones, over 75% recorded once. The sample was peripheral blood, taken on day 0 of AZD1222 vaccination. The origin of the receptors is an adult in good health.

The chain has TRBV2 and TRBJ1-1, with 10 bases that match TRBD1. CDR1 is SNHLY, CDR2 FYNNEI, per germline. The CDR3 is 13 amino acids. The trim removed 4 bases at V and 10 bases at J, leaving 6 bases unmatched. CDR3 DNA sequence: TGTGCCAGCAGTGCTCGACAGGGGGCGGGAGCTTTCTTT. Protein sequence: CASSARQGAGAFF.

The chain's CDR3 is CATSDLEDGYQPQHF. The CDR3 region has the DNA TGTGCCACCAGTGATTTGGAGGACGGATATCAGCCCCAGCATTTT. V gene TRBV24-1 combines with J gene TRBJ1-5; D remains unclear. V shed 0 bases and J shed 5 bases, with 10 bases lying between them. Per the germline V gene, CDR1 is KGHDR and CDR2 is SFDVKD. CDR3 size: 15 residues.

The rearrangement links TRBV6-2 or TRBV6-3 to TRBJ2-5; the D gene is possibly TRBD2 (5 bases). In germline, CDR1 is MNHEY, CDR2 SVGEGT. With 4 bases removed from V and 5 bases from J, the gap between germline ends came to 11 bases. The CDR3 has 13 amino acids. The CDR3 loop is CASSLGRRETQYF. DNA for the CDR3: TGTGCCAGCAGTTTGGGAAGGAGGGAGACCCAGTACTTC.

The V and J genes are TRBV3-1 (or the pseudogene TRBV3-2) and TRBJ1-1, with D perhaps matching TRBD1 (5 bases). With 2 bases removed from V and 1 base from J, the gap between germline ends came to 17 bases. This CDR3 is 17 amino acids long. Germline V gene lookup returns CDR1 LGHDT and CDR2 YNNKEL (reference sequence). The CDR3 bases are TGTGCCAGCAGCCAATATGCAGGGAGGGGCGAGAACACTGAAGCTTTCTTT. Residues: CASSQYAGRGENTEAFF.

The chain couples TRBV5-3 to TRBJ2-7, with TRBD2 matching over 7 bases. TRBV5-3 is assigned to the ORF class and has an uncertain function. The CDR3 contains 15 residues. V gave up 1 base and J gave up 2 bases; unmatched junction bases: 6. The CDR3 loop reads CARSLSGGSTYEQYF. CDR3 DNA sequence: TGTGCCAGAAGCTTGAGCGGCGGGAGTACCTACGAGCAGTACTTC.

V usage is TRBV30 and J usage is TRBJ1-5, with D perhaps matching TRBD1 (6 bases). V lost 2 bases, J lost 10 bases, and 15 bases lay in between. The V gene's germline CDR1 is GTSNPN and CDR2 SVGIG (reference sequence). This CDR3 region has 13 residues. This chain's CDR3 is CAWSTQGSGPQHF. The CDR3 DNA reads TGTGCCTGGAGTACCCAGGGGAGTGGACCCCAGCATTTT.

This chain joins TRBV14 and TRBJ2-7, with D unresolved. Germline V gene lookup returns CDR1 SGHDN and CDR2 FVKESK. The CDR3 consists of 17 residues. Trimming took off 0 bases at V and 1 base at J, with 16 bases between the two ends. The CDR3 DNA sequence: TGTGCCAGCAGCCAAGAGTTGAGTCCAGGTTATTCCTACGAGCAGTACTTC. Translation: CASSQELSPGYSYEQYF. Variable domain in full (rest from reference TRBV14 and TRBJ2-7): EAGVTQFPSHSVIEKGQTVTLRCDPISGHDNLYWYRRVMGKEIKFLLHFVKESKQDESGMPNNRFLAERTGGTYSTLKVQPAELEDSGVYFCASSQELSPGYSYEQYFGPGTRLTVT.

V gene TRBV6-1 combines with J gene TRBJ1-3; D remains unclear. V was trimmed by 2 bases and J by 10 bases, leaving 15 bases between them. The CDR3 extends over 14 amino acids. Germline CDR1 MNHNS, CDR2 SASEGT. The chain's CDR3 is CASSELRVRKTIYF. The CDR3 region has the DNA TGTGCCAGCAGTGAATTAAGGGTCCGGAAAACCATATATTTT.

The CDR3 loop is CASSQQVYSNQPQHF. The CDR3 nucleotides read TGTGCCAGCAGTCAACAGGTATATAGCAATCAGCCCCAGCATTTT. The chain has TRBV7-2 and TRBJ1-5, with D perhaps matching TRBD1 (5 bases). Germline V CDR1 and CDR2: SGHTA, FQGNSA. This CDR3 has 15 amino acids. Trimming removed 6 bases at V and 0 bases at J, with 12 bases between.

This chain links TRBV5-1 with TRBJ2-2, with TRBD2 matching over 9 bases. The ends lost 3 bases at V and 5 bases at J; junction bases unmatched: 8. CDR1 SGHRS and CDR2 YFSETQ come from the germline V gene. The CDR3 is 16 residues long. The CDR3 sequence: CASSSGLAGGTGELFF. The DNA for the CDR3 is TGCGCCAGCAGCTCGGGACTAGCTGGAGGTACCGGGGAGCTGTTTTTT.